The rows below give T cell receptor beta chains drawn from one sample of a study of early T cells in non-severe SARS-CoV-2 infection. TCRdb reanalysed the 5' RACE reads using MiXCR and keeps one entry per CDR3 protein. The data hold 75,000 to 90,000 distinct CDR3 sequences, with more than 9% observed a single time. Sequencing was performed on whole blood, taken at baseline. The receptors were gathered from an adult who was a healthcare worker with PCR-confirmed SARS-CoV-2 infection or an uninfected control (not recorded which). Each CDR3 is given without its conserved first and last residue.

CDR3: ASSTGYPSHPGYT
J: TRBJ1-2
V: TRBV7-9

CDR3: ASSRGGSGTDTQY
J: TRBJ2-3
V: TRBV7-2

CDR3: ASSQVTSPRNEQF
J: TRBJ2-1
V: TRBV4-2

CDR3: ASSQGTASYNEQF
J: TRBJ2-1
V: TRBV4-1

CDR3: ASSTSPPGQGTPGANVLT
J: TRBJ2-6
V: TRBV21-1

CDR3: ASSAVSGQPQH
J: TRBJ1-5
V: TRBV7-9

CDR3: ASSSAGGFDYEQY
J: TRBJ2-7
V: TRBV28

CDR3: ASGRRGQETQY
J: TRBJ2-5
V: TRBV7-2

CDR3: SAEGLAGPGTDTQY
J: TRBJ2-3
V: TRBV20-1

CDR3: ASTQAGIYNEQF
J: TRBJ2-1
V: TRBV10-2

CDR3: SAIQREGKIPETQY
J: TRBJ2-5
V: TRBV20-1

CDR3: ASSQEQTRLNTEAF
J: TRBJ1-1
V: TRBV14

CDR3: ASIEVRTGGSNNEQF
J: TRBJ2-1
V: TRBV28

CDR3: ASSQDPGSYNEQF
J: TRBJ2-1
V: TRBV3-1

CDR3: SARVTSGQRNEQF
J: TRBJ2-1
V: TRBV20-1

CDR3: ASSRGEKLF
J: TRBJ1-4
V: TRBV6-6

CDR3: ASSFSSGPYEQY
J: TRBJ2-7
V: TRBV7-2

CDR3: ASSRAIRGRDTEAF
J: TRBJ1-1
V: TRBV5-5

CDR3: SATPDSSNTEAF
J: TRBJ1-1
V: TRBV20-1

CDR3: AWRRDSNTEAF
J: TRBJ1-1
V: TRBV30

CDR3: SARPSTDTQY
J: TRBJ2-3
V: TRBV20-1

CDR3: ASSISGEQY
J: TRBJ2-7
V: TRBV2

CDR3: ASSPDLTGAGTEAF
J: TRBJ1-1
V: TRBV6-5

CDR3: ASSLHRLTVGTDTQY
J: TRBJ2-3
V: TRBV7-2

CDR3: ASSSGTSGLWETQY
J: TRBJ2-5
V: TRBV7-3

CDR3: ASSPGDNNQPQH
J: TRBJ1-5
V: TRBV18

CDR3: ASSYDTSGRSY
J: TRBJ2-7
V: TRBV7-8

CDR3: ASSLYGMGNSPLH
J: TRBJ1-6
V: TRBV27

CDR3: AGALGGSPLH
J: TRBJ1-6
V: TRBV28

CDR3: ASSFSRREGGTGELF
J: TRBJ2-2
V: TRBV7-8

CDR3: ASTEGGAGGYT
J: TRBJ1-2
V: TRBV6-6

CDR3: ASSEGLVAPEQY
J: TRBJ2-7
V: TRBV2

CDR3: ASSQQGVGNTIY
J: TRBJ1-3
V: TRBV12-3/TRBV12-4

CDR3: ASSAIGRTGAREQY
J: TRBJ2-7
V: TRBV25-1

CDR3: ASSPAGEGIGYT
J: TRBJ1-2
V: TRBV11-2

CDR3: ASSYTRTGLAGAGSSYEQY
J: TRBJ2-7
V: TRBV6-6

CDR3: ASSYQGSQQF
J: TRBJ2-1
V: TRBV11-2

CDR3: ASSSTSVADTQY
J: TRBJ2-3
V: TRBV2

CDR3: ASSLGEWNSPLH
J: TRBJ1-6
V: TRBV7-2

CDR3: ASSLAGVAAQETQY
J: TRBJ2-5
V: TRBV7-8

CDR3: ASSEFLGLGDTQY
J: TRBJ2-3
V: TRBV25-1

CDR3: ASNRDRGDTEAF
J: TRBJ1-1
V: TRBV9

CDR3: ASSPGLAGTTDTQY
J: TRBJ2-3
V: TRBV28

CDR3: ATSSWSGRANTGELF
J: TRBJ2-2
V: TRBV15

CDR3: ASSESTSGKTDTQY
J: TRBJ2-3
V: TRBV6-1

CDR3: ASSQGIGEQF
J: TRBJ2-1
V: TRBV7-3

CDR3: ASSLRLAAKAKNIQY
J: TRBJ2-4
V: TRBV7-2

CDR3: SASESKRTYEQY
J: TRBJ2-7
V: TRBV20-1

CDR3: SVVGGGEQF
J: TRBJ2-1
V: TRBV29-1